The next 24 T cell receptor beta chains were all read from a single sample in a study of cytomegalovirus exposure and HLA in healthy donors. The PCR ran on 60 Vbeta and 13 Jbeta primers. The data were produced by immunoSEQ multiplex PCR, yet TCRdb's version contains in-frame clones alone and is incomplete. The sample consists of about 140,000 clones, over 65% of them appearing once. The specimen sequenced was PBMCs. Receptor source: a woman aged 25-40 years in good health and CMV-seronegative.

The sample holds one count of this clone. The chain has TRBV4-1 and TRBJ2-3, with 7 bases aligning to TRBD1. Germline CDR1 and CDR2: MGHRA and YSYEKL. This CDR3 comprises 16 residues. V lost 2 bases and J lost 3; bases outside the gene matches: 8. The CDR3 region has the DNA TGCGCCAGCAGCCAAAACCGGGACAGCAATACAGATACGCAGTATTTT. Translating it yields CASSQNRDSNTDTQYF.

This chain uses TRBV6-1 with TRBJ1-2; 8 positions agree with TRBD1. Germline V gene lookup returns CDR1 MNHNS and CDR2 SASEGT. V gave up 1 base and J gave up 3 bases; unmatched junction bases: 4. CDR3 length: 15 amino acids. DNA for the CDR3: TGTGCCAGCAGTGAAGGCGCAGGGGGCTACTATGGCTACACCTTC. Amino acid sequence: CASSEGAGGYYGYTF.

Of note for this clone: Other nucleotide sequences in the sample specify the same CDR3. This rearrangement joins TRBV13 to TRBJ2-1; 7 bases match TRBD2. Germline CDR1 reads PRHDT; CDR2 reads FYEKMQ (reference sequence). The J segment lost 8 bases and the V segment lost 3 bases, leaving 10 bases of the junction unmatched. CDR3 length: 15 residues. CDR3 DNA: TGTGCCAGCAGCTTGGGGCCGGGGCTAGCGGATGAGCAGTTCTTC. Its protein is CASSLGPGLADEQFF.

V gene TRBV4-1 combines with J gene TRBJ2-3; 10 nucleotides align to TRBD2. The V gene's germline CDR1 is MGHRA and CDR2 YSYEKL. This CDR3 contains 14 residues. After removal of 6 bases from V and 3 bases from J, the junction contained 3 bases not matched to a gene. The DNA of the CDR3 is TGCGCCAGCAGTCCTAGCGGGGGTACAGATACGCAGTATTTT. Its protein product is CASSPSGGTDTQYF.

The gene calls are TRBV2 and TRBJ2-7, with D possibly being TRBD2 (7 bases). Germline lookup yields CDR1 SNHLY and CDR2 FYNNEI. This CDR3 comprises 15 residues. Trimming cost V 5 bases and J 2 bases, with 16 bases left between them. The CDR3 loop is CASSNLGGGPYEQYF. In DNA, the CDR3 is TGTGCCAGCAGTAATCTTGGCGGGGGCCCCTACGAGCAGTACTTC.

In the case of this clone: At the DNA level, this CDR3 is encoded by other sequences in the same sample as well. This sequence joins TRBV9 and TRBJ2-3; no clear D gene. This CDR3 is built from 12 residues. V dropped 4 bases and J dropped 2 bases, with 5 bases sitting between them. Germline V gene lookup returns CDR1 SGDLS and CDR2 YYNGEE. Here the CDR3 reads CASSPNTDTQYF. CDR3 nucleotides: TGTGCCAGCAGCCCAAACACAGATACGCAGTATTTT.

The CDR3 nucleotides are TGTGCCAGCAGCTTAGTTGGAGATGAAGCTTTCTTT. This translates into CASSLVGDEAFF. The chain recombines TRBV7-9 with TRBJ1-1; unclear D gene. Germline V gene lookup returns CDR1 SEHNR and CDR2 FQNEAQ (reference sequence). The CDR3 is 12 residues long. Trimming took 1 base from V and 7 from J, leaving 7 bases between them.

This sequence joins TRBV7-9 and TRBJ2-3; 13 positions match TRBD2. Losses at the gene ends were 4 bases for V and 2 bases for J; bases not matched to a gene: 3. Germline CDR1 SEHNR, CDR2 FQNEAQ (reference sequence). The CDR3 sequence is 16 residues long. The CDR3 DNA sequence: TGTGCCAGCAGCTATGGACTAGCGGGGGCCACAGATACGCAGTATTTT. It is translated as CASSYGLAGATDTQYF.

The chain recombines TRBV2 with TRBJ2-3; D possibly corresponds to TRBD2 (6 bases). CDR1 and CDR2 from the germline V gene are SNHLY and FYNNEI. Between the trimmed V and J ends, which lost 5 bases and 5 bases, there was a span of 17 bases. CDR3 length equals 15 residues. CDR3 amino acids: CASSLAPLGLDTQYF. In DNA form, the CDR3 reads TGTGCCAGCAGTCTAGCACCCTTGGGACTAGATACGCAGTATTTT.

This chain links TRBV4-1 with TRBJ2-1, with D hard to call. The germline V gene encodes CDR1 MGHRA and CDR2 YSYEKL. The CDR3 length is 16 residues. Trimming took 1 base from V and 3 from J, leaving 13 bases between them. The chain's CDR3 is CASSQAPTLGYNEQFF. The CDR3 DNA follows: TGCGCCAGCAGCCAAGCCCCGACTCTAGGCTACAATGAGCAGTTCTTC.

The CDR3 loop reads CASSDGQGNYEQYV. CDR3 DNA: TGTGCCAGCAGTGATGGGCAGGGTAATTACGAGCAGTACGTC. The chain couples TRBV2 to TRBJ2-7; possible D gene TRBD1, 5 bases. Per the germline V gene, CDR1 is SNHLY and CDR2 is FYNNEI. The V end was cut by 3 bases, the J end by 4 bases, with 13 bases between. The CDR3 has 14 residues.

The chain links TRBV18 to TRBJ1-2, with D perhaps TRBD1 (5 bases). This CDR3 has 16 amino acids. The germline V and J ends were trimmed by 3 bases and 7 bases, with 21 bases remaining between them. CDR1 and CDR2 from the germline V gene are KGHSH and LQKENI. The CDR3 bases are TGTGCCAGCTCACCCGGCGGGGGGGGACCACGGCGTGGCTACACCTTC. It is translated as CASSPGGGGPRRGYTF.

The chain joins TRBV19 to TRBJ1-2; 9 bases map to TRBD1. Germline CDR1 is LNHDA and CDR2 is SQIVND (reference sequence). After removal of 5 bases from V and 7 bases from J, the junction contained 11 bases not matched to a gene. The CDR3 is 15 residues long. CDR3 region: CASSVNAGTGSGYTF. CDR3 nucleotide sequence: TGTGCCAGTAGTGTAAACGCCGGGACAGGGTCTGGCTACACCTTC.

V and J are TRBV28 and TRBJ1-3; D gene unclear. The CDR3 consists of 15 residues. In germline, CDR1 is MDHEN, CDR2 SYDVKM. With 4 bases removed from V and 0 bases from J, the gap between germline ends came to 10 bases. CDR3 amino acids: CASSSGLSSGNTIYF. The CDR3 DNA is TGTGCCAGCAGTTCGGGGTTGAGCTCTGGAAACACCATATATTTT.

This chain joins TRBV5-6 and TRBJ2-7; D perhaps matches TRBD1 (6 bases). V gave up 2 bases and J gave up 5 bases, with 20 bases separating them. Germline lookup yields CDR1 SGHDT and CDR2 YYEEEE. The CDR3 has 16 amino acids. CDR3 DNA sequence: TGTGCCAGCAGCTTCGACCCAACAGGGATTGAGAACGAGCAGTACTTC. This codes for CASSFDPTGIENEQYF.

This clone has a handful of counts. V gene TRBV2 combines with J gene TRBJ2-5; 9 nucleotides align to TRBD1. V lost 6 bases and J lost 2; bases outside the gene matches: 1. The length of the CDR3 is 13 residues. Germline lookup yields CDR1 SNHLY and CDR2 FYNNEI. The CDR3 bases are TGTGCCAGCAGCGGGACAGGGCAAGAGACCCAGTACTTC. Translation gives CASSGTGQETQYF.

The J gene is TRBJ2-7, the V gene TRBV27; D ambiguous. The CDR3 is made up of 10 amino acids. Germline CDR1 is MNHEY and CDR2 is SMNVEV (reference sequence). With 5 bases removed from V and 4 bases from J, the gap between germline ends came to 3 bases. DNA of the CDR3: TGTGCCAGCAGTGTATACGAGCAGTACTTC. Residues: CASSVYEQYF.

The gene calls are TRBV19 and TRBJ2-3, with TRBD1 matching 8 bases. V trimming: 6 bases; J trimming: 1 base; junction bases outside the gene matches: 6. The CDR3 is 15 residues long. Germline V gene lookup returns CDR1 LNHDA and CDR2 SQIVND (reference sequence). The CDR3 region has the DNA TGTGCCAGTAGCCGAACGGGACAGGGCACAGATACGCAGTATTTT. This translates into CASSRTGQGTDTQYF.

The rearrangement uses TRBV6-5 and TRBJ1-6; 8 nucleotides match TRBD1. V lost 5 bases to trimming and J lost 8 bases; unmatched junction nucleotides: 8. The CDR3 covers 15 residues. From germline, CDR1 is MNHEY and CDR2 SVGAGI. For the CDR3, the DNA is TGTGCCAGCAGTCGTCCGCGACAGGGGTATTCACCCCTCCACTTT. Translation gives CASSRPRQGYSPLHF.

The gene calls are TRBV28 and TRBJ1-3, with D uncertain. Germline V gene lookup returns CDR1 MDHEN and CDR2 SYDVKM. This CDR3 has 13 amino acids. Trimming cost V 2 bases and J 2 bases, with 4 bases left between them. CDR3 nucleotide sequence: TGTGCCAGCAGTTTAACAGCTGGAAACACCATATATTTT. This gives the protein CASSLTAGNTIYF.

The chain combines TRBV10-3 with TRBJ2-2; 9 bases are a match to TRBD2. The CDR3 is 13 residues long. J was trimmed by 8 bases and V by 10 bases; bases with no gene match: 8. Germline CDR1 is ENHRY and CDR2 is SYGVKD. The CDR3 DNA is TGTGCCACCGAGGGGCTAGCGGGGGGGGAGCTGTTTTTT. Amino acids: CATEGLAGGELFF.

The chain is built from TRBV6-5 and TRBJ1-4; possibly TRBD1 for D (5 bases). This CDR3 is 13 amino acids long. The germline gives CDR1 MNHEY, CDR2 SVGAGI. V was clipped by 6 bases and J by 7 bases, with 12 bases between them. CDR3 nucleotide sequence: TGTGCCAGCAGAAAGCTGGGGGGTGAAAAACTGTTTTTT. Translated, it gives CASRKLGGEKLFF.

This clone has just one count. J is TRBJ2-1 and V is TRBV5-1; possible D gene TRBD1, 6 bases. Trimming removed 7 bases at V and 2 bases at J, with 13 bases between. Germline V gene sequence: CDR1 SGHRS, CDR2 YFSETQ. The CDR3 length is 14 residues. CDR3 protein: CASAQGSPYNEQFF. DNA for the CDR3: TGCGCCAGCGCCCAGGGGTCCCCCTACAATGAGCAGTTCTTC. Filled out from reference TRBV5-1 and TRBJ2-1, the complete variable domain reads KAGVTQTPRYLIKTRGQQVTLSCSPISGHRSVSWYQQTPGQGLQFLFEYFSETQRNKGNFPGRFSGRQFSNSRSEMNVSTLELGDSALYLCASAQGSPYNEQFFGPGTRLTVL.

This clone was picked up one time. The V call is TRBV5-1, the J call TRBJ2-7; maybe TRBD2 (5 bases). The CDR3 totals 14 residues. Germline loops: CDR1 SGHRS, CDR2 YFSETQ. Trimming removed 0 bases from V and 0 bases from J, with 7 bases in between. Here the CDR3 DNA reads TGCGCCAGCAGCTTGGCGGGGAGCTCCTACGAGCAGTACGTC. Protein sequence: CASSLAGSSYEQYV.